The next 11 T cell receptor beta chains were all read from a single sample in a study of blood T cell repertoires in COVID-19. Method: immunoSEQ multiplex PCR; TCRdb's copy keeps in-frame clones and lacks some. The profile covers approximately 170,000 clones, with around 80% appearing a single time and roughly 19% taken by the ten largest. Sequenced: peripheral blood. These receptors came from an elderly woman with acute or convalescent COVID-19.

This clone was observed once. The rearrangement uses TRBV7-6 and TRBJ2-6, with 8 bases identical to TRBD2. V shed 5 bases, J shed 0 bases, and the junction held 6 bases outside the gene matches. The CDR3 has 17 residues. The germline gives CDR1 SGHVS, CDR2 FNYEAQ. This CDR3 is CASSPAGVLSGANVLTF. Here the CDR3 DNA reads TGTGCCAGCAGCCCAGCGGGGGTGCTCTCTGGGGCCAACGTCCTGACTTTC.

This chain connects TRBV19 to TRBJ2-7, with 8 bases identical to TRBD1. The length of the CDR3 is 15 residues. The junction had 10 bases not matched to a gene; V was cut back by 6 bases and J by 3 bases. Germline V gene data show CDR1 as LNHDA and CDR2 as SQIVND (reference sequence). CDR3 in amino acids: CASRTAGTGHYEQYF. CDR3 sequence (DNA): TGTGCCAGTAGAACCGCCGGGACAGGTCACTACGAGCAGTACTTC.

This clone appeared many times. The chain combines TRBV28 with TRBJ1-4; TRBD1 matches 11 bases. J gave up 6 bases and V 5 bases, and 2 bases lay outside the gene matches. In germline, CDR1 is MDHEN, CDR2 SYDVKM. There are 14 residues in the CDR3. CDR3 amino acids: CASSGDRGYEKLFF. The CDR3 DNA sequence: TGTGCCAGCAGTGGGGACAGGGGGTATGAAAAACTGTTTTTT.

This sequence joins TRBV19 and TRBJ2-2; 10 nucleotides align to TRBD1. CDR1 and CDR2 from the germline V gene are LNHDA and SQIVND (reference sequence). The ends lost 5 bases at V and 5 bases at J; junction bases unmatched: 5. The CDR3 runs to 15 residues. The CDR3: CASSEGTGVTGELFF. CDR3 coding DNA: TGTGCCAGTAGTGAAGGGACAGGGGTTACCGGGGAGCTGTTTTTT.

The chain links TRBV18 to TRBJ2-2; 10 positions agree with TRBD2. CDR1 is KGHSH and CDR2 is LQKENI in the germline V gene. The CDR3 is 16 amino acids. The junction had 5 bases not matched to a gene; V was cut back by 4 bases and J by 3 bases. CDR3 DNA: TGTGCCAGCTCACGTACCGGGACTAGCGACACCGGGGAGCTGTTTTTT. Amino acids: CASSRTGTSDTGELFF.

This chain connects TRBV19 to TRBJ2-2; a possible D gene is TRBD1 (6 bases). V lost 4 bases and J 4 bases, leaving 10 bases between the germline ends. Per germline, CDR1 LNHDA and CDR2 SQIVND (reference sequence). The CDR3 is 14 amino acids. CDR3 coding DNA: TGTGCCAGTAGTACTCAGGGGACCACCGGGGAGCTGTTTTTT. Its translation: CASSTQGTTGELFF.

This chain uses TRBV6-5 with TRBJ1-4, with a tentative D call TRBD1 (5 bases). Deletions cut 2 bases from V and 3 bases from J, with 10 bases between. Germline V CDR1 and CDR2: MNHEY, SVGAGI. The CDR3 is 15 amino acids. CDR3 DNA sequence: TGTGCCAGCAGTTACGGGGCATACTCTAATGAAAAACTGTTTTTT. This encodes CASSYGAYSNEKLFF.

In its sample, this clone was seen a few times. This chain connects TRBV30 to TRBJ1-1; unclear D gene. The CDR3 covers 19 residues. In germline, CDR1 is GTSNPN, CDR2 SVGIG (reference sequence). The V end lost 1 base, the J end lost 0 bases, and 24 bases lay between the germline ends. In DNA, the CDR3 is TGTGCCTGGAGTGACCCAATTGGAAGGCCAGGTTGGGTGAACACTGAAGCTTTCTTT. This codes for CAWSDPIGRPGWVNTEAFF.

The rearrangement links TRBV3-1 (or the pseudogene TRBV3-2) to TRBJ1-2, with a weak D call TRBD1 (6 bases). The V end was cut by 1 base, the J end by 6 bases, with 12 bases between. The CDR3 contains 14 residues. Germline CDR1 is LGHDT and CDR2 is YNNKEL (reference sequence). The CDR3 sequence: CASSQGGGPHGYTF. Here the CDR3 DNA reads TGTGCCAGCAGCCAAGGCGGGGGGCCCCATGGCTACACCTTC.

This clone was recorded once. V is TRBV7-9 and J is TRBJ1-6; TRBD1 aligns across 9 bases. The V segment lost 5 bases and the J segment 7 bases; nucleotides outside the gene matches: 6. The CDR3 is 15 amino acids. Germline CDR1 reads SEHNR; CDR2 reads FQNEAQ (reference sequence). In DNA form, the CDR3 reads TGTGCCAGCAGCGCCCCCGGGACAGGGAATTCACCCCTCCACTTT. Translation gives CASSAPGTGNSPLHF.

This chain links TRBV4-1 with TRBJ1-1; 7 positions match TRBD1. This CDR3 is 13 amino acids long. Germline lookup yields CDR1 MGHRA and CDR2 YSYEKL. V shed 3 bases and J 7 bases; nucleotides not matched to a gene: 5. The CDR3 DNA follows: TGCGCCAGCAGCCAGGAAAGGGGGCTTGAAGCTTTCTTT. Translated: CASSQERGLEAFF.